These 9 T cell receptor beta chains came from one sample sequenced in a study of siplizumab effects on memory and regulatory T cells. An approximately 6-day coculture at 37°C was performed with the mixed lymphocyte reaction cells. Sequencing used immunoSEQ multiplex PCR; TCRdb keeps in-frame clones, though not all of them. The table includes approximately 10,000 clones, about 44% detected once. For these TCRs, the target antigens are not known. Sequences were obtained from CFSE-low (dividing) CD8+ T cells sorted from an allogeneic mixed lymphocyte reaction. These receptors were obtained from a human donor in good health; the cells came from an allogeneic mixed lymphocyte reaction. Some clones in this sample may be carry-over from other donors' samples.

The J gene is TRBJ1-5, the V gene TRBV2; D gene ambiguous. V dropped 2 bases and J dropped 2 bases, with 7 bases sitting between them. The CDR3 runs to 14 residues. Germline CDR1 and CDR2: SNHLY and FYNNEI. The CDR3 is CASSERRGNQPQHF. In DNA form, the CDR3 reads TGTGCCAGCAGTGAAAGAAGGGGCAATCAGCCCCAGCATTTT. The entire variable domain, with the rest obtained from reference TRBV2 and TRBJ1-5, is as follows: EPEVTQTPSHQVTQMGQEVILRCVPISNHLYFYWYRQILGQKVEFLVSFYNNEISEKSEIFDDQFSVERPDGSNFTLKIRSTKLEDSAMYFCASSERRGNQPQHFGDGTRLSIL.

This rearrangement joins TRBV7-6 to TRBJ2-7; the D gene is possibly TRBD1 (5 bases). From germline, CDR1 is SGHVS and CDR2 FNYEAQ. This CDR3 is 14 amino acids long. V was pared by 5 bases and J by 1 base, with 12 bases between. CDR3 in amino acids: CASSGTTVSYEQYF. The CDR3 DNA follows: TGTGCCAGCAGCGGTACGACAGTTTCCTACGAGCAGTACTTC.

With respect to this clone: At one boundary the junction diverges from the germline segment, which might be a read error. CDR3 sequence reads: CASSFPGETQYF. The CDR3 DNA sequence: TGTGCTAGCAGCTTCCCTGGGGAGACCCAGTACTTC. The chain has TRBV7-7 and TRBJ2-5; no clear D. CDR1 is SSHAT, CDR2 FNYEAQ, per germline (reference sequence). The CDR3 extends over 12 amino acids.

This rearrangement joins TRBV19 to TRBJ2-7; 10 bases agree with TRBD2. This CDR3 comprises 15 residues. V gave up 6 bases and J gave up 1 base; unmatched junction bases: 6. In germline, CDR1 is LNHDA, CDR2 SQIVND (reference sequence). The CDR3 is CASSPGTSASYEQYF. DNA of the CDR3: TGTGCCAGTAGCCCCGGGACTAGCGCTTCCTACGAGCAGTACTTC.

This clone is termed medium-sized. The chain couples TRBV27 to TRBJ2-1, with D uncertain. From germline, CDR1 is MNHEY and CDR2 SMNVEV (reference sequence). CDR3 size: 11 residues. Trimming took 6 bases from V and 8 from J, leaving 8 bases between them. The CDR3 nucleotides are TGTGCCAGCAGCCTAGGGTATGAGCAGTTCTTC. This codes for CASSLGYEQFF.

This clone was seen a few times. This chain connects TRBV11-1 to TRBJ2-7; D ambiguous. V gave up 6 bases and J gave up 0 bases, with 9 bases separating them. This CDR3 is 13 amino acids long. Germline V gene sequence: CDR1 SGHAT, CDR2 FQDESV (reference sequence). The CDR3 loop reads CASSPEDSYEQYF. In nucleotides, the CDR3 is TGTGCCAGCAGTCCAGAGGACTCCTACGAGCAGTACTTC.

This clone has just a few counts. The gene calls are TRBV27 and TRBJ2-5, with 8 bases identical to TRBD2. The J segment lost 1 base and the V segment lost 6 bases, leaving 7 bases of the junction unmatched. Looked up from germline, CDR1 is MNHEY and CDR2 is SMNVEV (reference sequence). This CDR3 contains 15 residues. CDR3 protein: CASRHLTSGQETQYF. DNA of the CDR3: TGTGCCAGCAGGCACCTAACTAGCGGCCAAGAGACCCAGTACTTC.

This clone appeared a few times. The V call is TRBV4-1, the J call TRBJ2-2, with a tentative D call TRBD2 (6 bases). The ends were cut back, 1 base at V and 3 bases at J, with 18 bases in the middle. The length of the CDR3 is 18 residues. Germline V lookup: CDR1 MGHRA, CDR2 YSYEKL. The CDR3 bases are TGCGCCAGCAGCCAAGTCTCGGCGGGGCGACCCTACACCGGGGAGCTGTTTTTT. This gives the protein CASSQVSAGRPYTGELFF.

This chain uses TRBV6-4 with TRBJ2-1, with 11 bases lining up with TRBD2. CDR1 and CDR2 (germline): MRHNA, SNTAGT. Trimming took 6 bases from V and 5 from J; bases not matched to a gene: 3. The CDR3 has 14 amino acids. The DNA for the CDR3 is TGTGCCAGCAGGACTAGCGGGACAGACAATGAGCAGTTCTTC. Protein sequence: CASRTSGTDNEQFF.